Presented here are 5 T cell receptor beta chains from one specimen sequenced in a study of T cell repertoires in cytomegalovirus infection. For these receptors, no antigen is known. TCRdb re-called the reads with MiXCR, one entry per CDR3 protein. The data hold over 100,000 distinct CDR3 sequences, with under 30% observed a single time. The source material was CD8+ T cells from cultured PBMCs, sampled from culture after CMV antigen stimulation. The receptor set was obtained from a human donor in good health (CMV status not recorded). Some clones in this sample may be carry-over from other donors' samples.

This clonotype was picked up a small number of times. The V call is TRBV12-3 or TRBV12-4, the J call TRBJ2-3; D is uncertain. The germline V and J ends were trimmed by 6 bases and 6 bases, with 10 bases remaining between them. This CDR3 is built from 12 residues. The CDR3 DNA reads TGTGCCAGCAGCTCGAACCCGGATACGCAGTATTTT. This translates into CASSSNPDTQYF.

This chain uses TRBV11-3 with TRBJ2-1; TRBD2 aligns across 8 bases. Germline loops: CDR1 SGHNT, CDR2 YENEEA. The CDR3 contains 17 residues. V dropped 3 bases and J dropped 8; count of bases not matched to a gene: 15. CDR3 nucleotide sequence: TGTGCCAGCAGCTTCCGGGCGGGGGGACTCGGGGACGATGAGCAGTTCTTC. Protein product: CASSFRAGGLGDDEQFF.

The chain is built from TRBV28 and TRBJ2-2; D possibly matches TRBD1 or TRBD2 (6 bases each). This CDR3 region has 14 residues. V was pared by 8 bases and J by 8 bases, with 18 bases between. The germline CDR1 and CDR2 sequences are MDHEN and SYDVKM. The CDR3 bases are TGTGCCAGCTCAAACTCTAGGGGGACTGGGGAGCTGTTTTTT. This encodes CASSNSRGTGELFF. Filled out from reference TRBV28 and TRBJ2-2, the complete variable domain reads DVKVTQSSRYLVKRTGEKVFLECVQDMDHENMFWYRQDPGLGLRLIYFSYDVKMKEKGDIPEGYSVSREKKERFSLILESASTNQTSMYLCASSNSRGTGELFFGEGSRLTVL.

The CDR3 nucleotides read TGTGCCAGCAGCCGGACTAGCGGGGGGGCCGGTGAGCAGTTCTTC. Its protein is CASSRTSGGAGEQFF. This chain uses TRBV12-3 or TRBV12-4 with TRBJ2-1; 15 bases line up with TRBD2. Losses at the gene ends were 6 bases for V and 9 bases for J; bases not matched to a gene: 6. The CDR3 runs to 15 residues.

V usage is TRBV28 and J usage is TRBJ2-7, with 8 bases that match TRBD1. Trimming took 4 bases from V and 2 from J; bases not matched to a gene: 4. This CDR3 has 14 amino acids. Per germline, CDR1 MDHEN and CDR2 SYDVKM. The CDR3 bases are TGTGCCAGCAGTTCGGACAGGGATACCTACGAGCAGTACTTC. Its translation is CASSSDRDTYEQYF.